This TCR beta chain was captured in a study of blood T cell repertoires in COVID-19. Study background: PBMCs, B-cell-depleted T cells, or T cells provided the cDNA or gDNA that made up the material.

In the authors' methods: Reference gene primer amplification gave estimated nucleated cell counts. The repertoire was sequenced with immunoSEQ multiplex PCR; TCRdb's copy has only in-frame clones and lacks some. Clone size and the V and J calls come from that table; the DNA yielded D and trimming. The sample lists approximately 63,000 clones; roughly three quarters were seen once. This CDR3 is 15 amino acids long. Germline V gene data show CDR1 as SEHNR and CDR2 as FQNEAQ (reference sequence). Trimming removed 3 bases from V and 5 bases from J; junction bases left unmatched: 3. This TCR was recovered from a woman aged 80 or over with acute or convalescent COVID-19. This chain joins TRBV7-9 and TRBJ2-7; 14 positions match TRBD2. The sample comprised peripheral blood. The CDR3 loop is CASSLGLAGEDEQYF. CDR3 sequence (DNA): TGTGCCAGCAGCTTGGGACTAGCGGGAGAGGACGAGCAGTACTTC.